These 14 T cell receptor beta chains were sequenced from one sample in a study of T cells in Graves' hyperthyroidism and ophthalmopathy. RNA transcripts provided the source from which TCR beta CDR3 regions were amplified. The TCR CDR3 was amplified in a first-round RT-PCR using the HTBI primer set. Using its own MiXCR run on the multiplex PCR reads, TCRdb lists one record per CDR3 protein. The data show about 320,000 distinct CDR3 sequences, roughly 15% seen once. The sequenced sample consisted of blood. Source of these receptors: a man aged 25-45 years with Graves' hyperthyroidism.

This chain joins TRBV7-3 and TRBJ1-2; 7 bases map to TRBD1. The CDR3 is 13 residues long. The germline CDR1 and CDR2 sequences are SGHTA and FQGTGA. V was clipped by 5 bases and J by 7 bases; unmatched bases: 7. CDR3 in amino acids: CASSAAQGIGYTF. The CDR3 bases are TGTGCCAGCAGCGCGGCACAGGGGATTGGCTACACCTTC.

This clonotype was seen repeatedly, ten times or more. The V and J genes are TRBV3-1 and TRBJ1-1; no definite D call. The CDR3 contains 14 residues. V shed 0 bases and J shed 10 bases, with 15 bases lying between them. Germline CDR1 reads LGHDT; CDR2 reads YNNKEL (reference sequence). This CDR3 reads CASSQEAGYERAFF. CDR3 sequence (DNA): TGTGCCAGCAGCCAAGAGGCGGGATACGAGAGAGCTTTCTTT.

The chain uses TRBV12-3 or TRBV12-4 and TRBJ1-5, with 7 nucleotides matching TRBD1. Trimming at V came to 5 bases and at J to 4 bases, leaving 5 bases not matched to a gene. The CDR3 runs to 14 residues. In nucleotides, the CDR3 is TGTGCCAGCAGTAAGGGACAGAGAAATCAGCCCCAGCATTTT. Its protein is CASSKGQRNQPQHF.

The chain has TRBV18 and TRBJ2-1, with 10 nucleotides matching TRBD2. Germline trimming cut 3 bases from V and 10 bases from J; bases unmatched to any gene: 15. The CDR3 loop spans 17 amino acids. Germline CDR1 KGHSH, CDR2 LQKENI. CDR3 amino acids: CASSPPPESGRVGEQFF. DNA of the CDR3: TGTGCCAGCTCACCGCCCCCGGAGAGCGGGAGGGTAGGGGAGCAGTTCTTC.

The chain uses TRBV30 and TRBJ2-4, with D possibly matching TRBD2 (6 bases). The ends were cut back, 3 bases at V and 4 bases at J, with 16 bases in the middle. Germline V gene sequence: CDR1 GTSNPN, CDR2 SVGIG (reference sequence). The CDR3 covers 15 residues. CDR3 region: CAWSLGLTLKNIQYF. The CDR3 nucleotides are TGTGCCTGGAGCCTAGGACTAACACTTAAAAACATTCAGTACTTC.

The chain has TRBV30 and TRBJ2-7; D is perhaps TRBD1 or TRBD2 (5 bases each). In germline, CDR1 is GTSNPN, CDR2 SVGIG (reference sequence). V lost 0 bases and J lost 1, with 10 bases in between. CDR3 length: 14 amino acids. The CDR3 sequence is CAWSVTGLSYEQYF. The CDR3 DNA sequence: TGTGCCTGGAGTGTCACAGGACTGTCCTACGAGCAGTACTTC.

This clonotype was seen ten or more times. The missing conserved phenylalanine or tryptophan at the end of this CDR3 makes a read error likely. The chain uses TRBV11-2 and TRBJ2-1; D is unclear. Trimming took 2 bases from V and 6 from J, leaving 11 bases between them. Germline V gene sequence: CDR1 SGHAT, CDR2 FQNNGV. CDR3 length: 14 residues. The CDR3 DNA reads TGTGCCAGCAGCTTACTGGGCCACGGCAATGAGCAGTTCTCC. It yields the protein CASSLLGHGNEQFS.

This chain joins TRBV28 and TRBJ2-6, with unresolved D. The germline V gene encodes CDR1 MDHEN and CDR2 SYDVKM. V was trimmed by 6 bases and J by 0 bases, leaving 9 bases between them. This CDR3 spans 15 amino acids. CDR3: CASRESSSGANVLTF. Here the CDR3 DNA reads TGTGCCAGCAGGGAAAGTAGCTCTGGGGCCAACGTCCTGACTTTC.

This clonotype has a count of ten or more. The chain carries TRBV20-1 and TRBJ2-3, with 10 bases aligning to TRBD2. V lost 3 bases, J lost 7 bases, and 10 bases stayed unmatched. The germline V gene has CDR1 DFQATT and CDR2 SNEGSKA (reference sequence). The CDR3 consists of 15 residues. The CDR3 protein is CSASALAGNSNTQYF. The CDR3 DNA follows: TGCAGTGCTAGCGCACTAGCGGGAAACTCTAATACGCAGTATTTT.

At least ten counts were recorded for this clonotype. V usage is TRBV7-8 and J usage is TRBJ1-5, with no clear D. This CDR3 comprises 13 residues. The V end was cut by 5 bases, the J end by 4 bases, with 9 bases between. Germline lookup yields CDR1 SGHVS and CDR2 FQNEAQ. The CDR3 loop is CASSLRRNQPQHF. The DNA of the CDR3 is TGTGCCAGCAGCCTAAGGAGAAATCAGCCCCAGCATTTT. Variable domain in full (rest from reference TRBV7-8 and TRBJ1-5): GAGVSQSPRYKVAKRGQDVALRCDPISGHVSLFWYQQALGQGPEFLTYFQNEAQLDKSGLPSDRFFAERPEGSVSTLKIQRTQQEDSAVYLCASSLRRNQPQHFGDGTRLSIL.

The table lists this clonotype with a few counts. This rearrangement joins TRBV4-1 to TRBJ2-7; D is unclear. Per the germline V gene, CDR1 is MGHRA and CDR2 is YSYEKL. The CDR3 sequence is 13 residues long. The V end lost 0 bases, the J end lost 5 bases, and 8 bases lay between the germline ends. CDR3 sequence reads: CASSQDVADEQYF. As DNA, the CDR3 is TGCGCCAGCAGCCAAGATGTGGCGGACGAGCAGTACTTC.

The chain is built from TRBV7-9 and TRBJ1-2, with TRBD1 identical over 11 bases. Germline CDR1 SEHNR, CDR2 FQNEAQ (reference sequence). J was trimmed by 6 bases and V by 7 bases; bases with no gene match: 10. This CDR3 is 15 amino acids long. The CDR3 DNA sequence: TGTGCCAGCAAAGGACAGGGGGCCATCGGGCATGGCTACACCTTC. Residues: CASKGQGAIGHGYTF.

This clonotype has more than one count but fewer than ten. A read error may produce the germline difference seen at one junction end. V usage is TRBV10-2 and J usage is TRBJ2-7; TRBD2 aligns across 7 bases. The germline V gene encodes CDR1 WSHSY and CDR2 SAAADI. This CDR3 comprises 13 residues. The CDR3 region is CASSATSSHEQYF. The CDR3 DNA reads as TGCGCCAGCAGTGCGACTAGCTCCCACGAGCAGTACTTC.

This clonotype has a handful of counts. The V and J genes are TRBV18 and TRBJ2-7; TRBD2 matches 14 bases. CDR1 is KGHSH and CDR2 is LQKENI in the germline V gene. The CDR3 is 17 amino acids. J gave up 2 bases and V 3 bases, and 6 bases lay outside the gene matches. The CDR3 bases are TGTGCCAGCTCACCGCCCGGGACTAGCGGGAGAACCTACGAGCAGTACTTC. It yields the protein CASSPPGTSGRTYEQYF.